This T cell receptor beta chain appears in the sequencing data of a study of T cell responses to AZD1222 COVID-19 vaccine. Germline V gene lookup returns CDR1 MNHEY and CDR2 SVGAGI. Trimming shortened V by 0 bases and J by 8 bases, and 10 bases separated the two germline ends. CDR3 length: 13 amino acids. The study's findings and limits: Repertoire sampling was restricted to post-peak T cell response timepoints.

This table comes from immunoSEQ multiplex PCR, and its TCRdb copy is limited to in-frame clones, with some not included. The table includes 120,000 or so clones, approximately 94% detected once. With respect to this clone: Its antigen remains unidentified.

V is TRBV6-5 and J is TRBJ1-2; D gene unclear. This receptor was taken from an adult who received the AZD1222 COVID-19 vaccine. Sequencing used peripheral blood, obtained 28 days after the second AZD1222 dose. The CDR3 DNA is TGTGCCAGCAGTTACTCTGTAGGTCGGGGCTACACCTTC. Its translation: CASSYSVGRGYTF.